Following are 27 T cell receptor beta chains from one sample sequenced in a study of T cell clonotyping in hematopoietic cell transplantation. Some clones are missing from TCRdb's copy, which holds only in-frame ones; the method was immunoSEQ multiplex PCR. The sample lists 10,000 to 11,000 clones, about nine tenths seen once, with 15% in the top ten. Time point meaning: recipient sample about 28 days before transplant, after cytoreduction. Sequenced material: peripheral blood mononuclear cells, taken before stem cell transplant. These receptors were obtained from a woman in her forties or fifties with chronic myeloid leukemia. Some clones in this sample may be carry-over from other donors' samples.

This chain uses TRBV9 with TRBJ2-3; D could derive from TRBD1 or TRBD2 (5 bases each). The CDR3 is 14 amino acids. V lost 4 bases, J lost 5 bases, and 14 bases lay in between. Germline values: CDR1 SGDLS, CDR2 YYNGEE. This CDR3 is CASSPTGARDTQYF. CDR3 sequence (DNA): TGTGCCAGCAGCCCAACCGGGGCGAGAGATACGCAGTATTTT.

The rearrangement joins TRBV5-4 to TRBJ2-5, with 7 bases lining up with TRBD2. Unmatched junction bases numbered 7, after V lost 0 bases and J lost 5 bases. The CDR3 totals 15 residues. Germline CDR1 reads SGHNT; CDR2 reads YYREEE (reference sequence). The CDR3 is CASSLEAGEMETQYF. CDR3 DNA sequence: TGTGCCAGCAGCTTGGAGGCGGGAGAGATGGAGACCCAGTACTTC.

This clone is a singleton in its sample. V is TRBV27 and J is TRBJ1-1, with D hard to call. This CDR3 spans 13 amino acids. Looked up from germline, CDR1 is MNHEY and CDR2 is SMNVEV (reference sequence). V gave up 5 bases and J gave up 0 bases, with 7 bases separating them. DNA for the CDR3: TGTGCCAGCAGTGGGCAGATGAACACTGAAGCTTTCTTT. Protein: CASSGQMNTEAFF.

CDR3 sequence: CASSDSGQGAETQYF. The CDR3 DNA reads TGTGCCAGCAGTGACTCCGGACAGGGGGCCGAGACCCAGTACTTC. The genes are TRBV2 and TRBJ2-5, with 11 bases matching TRBD1. The germline CDR1 and CDR2 sequences are SNHLY and FYNNEI. The V gene end was trimmed by 3 bases and the J gene end by 5 bases; junction bases not matched to a gene: 5. This CDR3 has 15 amino acids. Full variable domain (remainder filled in from reference TRBV2 and TRBJ2-5): EPEVTQTPSHQVTQMGQEVILRCVPISNHLYFYWYRQILGQKVEFLVSFYNNEISEKSEIFDDQFSVERPDGSNFTLKIRSTKLEDSAMYFCASSDSGQGAETQYFGPGTRLLVL.

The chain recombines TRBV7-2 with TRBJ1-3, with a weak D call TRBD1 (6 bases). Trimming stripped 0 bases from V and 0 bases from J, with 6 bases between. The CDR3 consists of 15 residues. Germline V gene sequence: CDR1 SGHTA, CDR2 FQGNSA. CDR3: CASSLATGSGNTIYF. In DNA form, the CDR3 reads TGTGCCAGCAGCTTAGCGACAGGCTCTGGAAACACCATATATTTT.

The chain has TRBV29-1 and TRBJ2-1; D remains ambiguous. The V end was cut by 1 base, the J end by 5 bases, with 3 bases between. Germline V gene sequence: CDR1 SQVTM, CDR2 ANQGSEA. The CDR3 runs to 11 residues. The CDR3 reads CSVEGHNEQFF. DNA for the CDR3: TGCAGCGTTGAAGGGCACAATGAGCAGTTCTTC.

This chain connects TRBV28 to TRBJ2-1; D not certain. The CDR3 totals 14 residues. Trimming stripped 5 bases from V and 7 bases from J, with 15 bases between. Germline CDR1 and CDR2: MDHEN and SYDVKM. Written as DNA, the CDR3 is TGTGCCAGCAGTCGCCTCACGTCTGGGAATGAGCAGTTCTTC. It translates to CASSRLTSGNEQFF.

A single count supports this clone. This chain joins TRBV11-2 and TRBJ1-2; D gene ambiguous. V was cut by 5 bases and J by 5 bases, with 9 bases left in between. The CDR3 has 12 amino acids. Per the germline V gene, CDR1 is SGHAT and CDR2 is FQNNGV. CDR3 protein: CASSPDGYGYTF. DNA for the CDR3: TGTGCCAGCAGCCCTGACGGGTATGGCTACACCTTC.

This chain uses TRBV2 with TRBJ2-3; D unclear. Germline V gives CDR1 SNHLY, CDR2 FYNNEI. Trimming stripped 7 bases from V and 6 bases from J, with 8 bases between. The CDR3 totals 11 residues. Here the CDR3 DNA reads TGTGCCAGCAAGATTTCGGATACGCAGTATTTT. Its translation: CASKISDTQYF.

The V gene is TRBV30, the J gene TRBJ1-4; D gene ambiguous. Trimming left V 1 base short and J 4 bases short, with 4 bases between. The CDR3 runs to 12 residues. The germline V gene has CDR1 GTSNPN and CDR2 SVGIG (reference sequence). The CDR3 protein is CAWSGGNEKLFF. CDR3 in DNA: TGTGCCTGGAGTGGGGGTAATGAAAAACTGTTTTTT.

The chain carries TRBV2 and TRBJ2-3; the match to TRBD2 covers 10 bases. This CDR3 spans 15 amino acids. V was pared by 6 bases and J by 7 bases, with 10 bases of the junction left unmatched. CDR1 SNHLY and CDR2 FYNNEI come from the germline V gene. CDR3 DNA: TGTGCCAGCAGGGGCCTAGCGGGAGCCGAAAATACGCAGTATTTT. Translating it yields CASRGLAGAENTQYF.

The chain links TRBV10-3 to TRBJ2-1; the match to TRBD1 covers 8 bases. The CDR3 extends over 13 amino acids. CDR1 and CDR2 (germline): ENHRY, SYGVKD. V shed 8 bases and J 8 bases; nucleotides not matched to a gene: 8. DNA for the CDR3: TGTGCCATCCGGACAGGGAGGTCCGATGAGCAGTTCTTC. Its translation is CAIRTGRSDEQFF.

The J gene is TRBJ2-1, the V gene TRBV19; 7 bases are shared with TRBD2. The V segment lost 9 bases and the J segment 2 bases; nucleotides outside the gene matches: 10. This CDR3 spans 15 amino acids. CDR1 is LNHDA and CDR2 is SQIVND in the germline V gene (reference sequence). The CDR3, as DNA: TGTGCCAGCGCCGATTCGGGGGGTGCCTACAATGAGCAGTTCTTC. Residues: CASADSGGAYNEQFF.

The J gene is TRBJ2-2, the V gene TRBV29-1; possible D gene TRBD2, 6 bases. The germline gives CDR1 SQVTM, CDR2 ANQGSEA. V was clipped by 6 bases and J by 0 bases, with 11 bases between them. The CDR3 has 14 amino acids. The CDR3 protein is CSVDSGANTGELFF. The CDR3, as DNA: TGCAGCGTAGATAGCGGAGCGAACACCGGGGAGCTGTTTTTT.

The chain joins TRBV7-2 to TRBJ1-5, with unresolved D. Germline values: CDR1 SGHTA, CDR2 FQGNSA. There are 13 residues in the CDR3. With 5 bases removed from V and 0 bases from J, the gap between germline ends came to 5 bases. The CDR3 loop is CASSPDSNQPQHF. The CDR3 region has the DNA TGTGCCAGCAGCCCCGATAGCAATCAGCCCCAGCATTTT. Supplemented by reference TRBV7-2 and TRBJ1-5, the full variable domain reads GAGVSQSPSNKVTEKGKDVELRCDPISGHTALYWYRQSLGQGLEFLIYFQGNSAPDKSGLPSDRFSAERTGGSVSTLTIQRTQQEDSAVYLCASSPDSNQPQHFGDGTRLSIL.

In DNA, the CDR3 is TGTGCCAGTAGTATGACTAGCGGGAGCATTGAGACCCAGTACTTC. This encodes CASSMTSGSIETQYF. J is TRBJ2-5 and V is TRBV19, with 12 bases lining up with TRBD2. This CDR3 is 15 amino acids long. Germline assignment: CDR1 LNHDA and CDR2 SQIVND (reference sequence). The V gene end was trimmed by 3 bases and the J gene end by 5 bases; junction bases not matched to a gene: 4.

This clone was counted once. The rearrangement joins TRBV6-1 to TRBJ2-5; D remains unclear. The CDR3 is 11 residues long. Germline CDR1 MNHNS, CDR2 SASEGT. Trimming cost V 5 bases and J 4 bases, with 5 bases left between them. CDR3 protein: CASSPRETQYF. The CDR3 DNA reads TGTGCCAGCAGTCCCCGAGAGACCCAGTACTTC.

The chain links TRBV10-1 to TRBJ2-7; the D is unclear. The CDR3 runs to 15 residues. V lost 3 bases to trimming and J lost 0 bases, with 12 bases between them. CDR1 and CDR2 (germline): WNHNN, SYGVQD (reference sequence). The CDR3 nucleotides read TGCGCCAGCAGTGACGGTAGATTGCCCTCCTACGAGCAGTACTTC. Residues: CASSDGRLPSYEQYF.

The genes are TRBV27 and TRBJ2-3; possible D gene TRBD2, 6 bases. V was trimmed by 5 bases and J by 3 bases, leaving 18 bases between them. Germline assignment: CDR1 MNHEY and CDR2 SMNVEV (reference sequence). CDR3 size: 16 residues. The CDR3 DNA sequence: TGTGCCAGCAGTGGACGACTAGGAGAGAGGACAGATACGCAGTATTTT. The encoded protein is CASSGRLGERTDTQYF.

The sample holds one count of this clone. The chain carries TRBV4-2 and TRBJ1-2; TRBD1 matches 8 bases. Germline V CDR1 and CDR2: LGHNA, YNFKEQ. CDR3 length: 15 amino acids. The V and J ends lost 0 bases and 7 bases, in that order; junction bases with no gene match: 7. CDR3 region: CASSQDQNRGVGYTF. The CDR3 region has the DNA TGTGCCAGCAGCCAAGATCAGAACAGGGGGGTTGGCTACACCTTC.

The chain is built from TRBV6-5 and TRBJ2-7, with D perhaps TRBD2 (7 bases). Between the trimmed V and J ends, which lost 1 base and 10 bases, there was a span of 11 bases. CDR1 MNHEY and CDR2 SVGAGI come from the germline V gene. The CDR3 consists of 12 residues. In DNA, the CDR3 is TGTGCCAGCAGTTACTGGGGGGGGCCTCAGTACTTC. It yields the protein CASSYWGGPQYF.

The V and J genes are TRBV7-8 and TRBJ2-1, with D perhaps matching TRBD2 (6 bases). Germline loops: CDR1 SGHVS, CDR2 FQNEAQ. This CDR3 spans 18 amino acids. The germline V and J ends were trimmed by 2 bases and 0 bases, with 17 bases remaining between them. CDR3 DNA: TGTGCCAGCAGCTTACTAGGGGCTAGCGAGAGCTCCTACAATGAGCAGTTCTTC. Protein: CASSLLGASESSYNEQFF. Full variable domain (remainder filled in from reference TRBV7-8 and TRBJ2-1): GAGVSQSPRYKVAKRGQDVALRCDPISGHVSLFWYQQALGQGPEFLTYFQNEAQLDKSGLPSDRFFAERPEGSVSTLKIQRTQQEDSAVYLCASSLLGASESSYNEQFFGPGTRLTVL.

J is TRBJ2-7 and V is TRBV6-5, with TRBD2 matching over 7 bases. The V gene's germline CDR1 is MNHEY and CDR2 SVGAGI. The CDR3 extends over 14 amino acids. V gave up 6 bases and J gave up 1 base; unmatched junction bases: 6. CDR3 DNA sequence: TGTGCCAGCAGCAGGAGCGGGGTTTCCTACGAGCAGTACTTC. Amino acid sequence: CASSRSGVSYEQYF.

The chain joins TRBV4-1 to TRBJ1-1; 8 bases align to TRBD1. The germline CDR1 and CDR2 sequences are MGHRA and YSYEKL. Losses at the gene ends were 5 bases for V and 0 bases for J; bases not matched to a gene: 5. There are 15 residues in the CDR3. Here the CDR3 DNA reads TGCGCCAGCAGCACCGACAGGGGCATGAACACTGAAGCTTTCTTT. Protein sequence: CASSTDRGMNTEAFF.

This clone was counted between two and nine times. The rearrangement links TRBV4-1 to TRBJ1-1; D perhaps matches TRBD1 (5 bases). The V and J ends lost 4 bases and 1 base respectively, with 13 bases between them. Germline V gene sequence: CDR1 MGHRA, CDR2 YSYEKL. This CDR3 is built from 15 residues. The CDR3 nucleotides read TGCGCCAGCAGCCCAGAAGGGGCACAGAACACTGAAGCTTTCTTT. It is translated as CASSPEGAQNTEAFF.

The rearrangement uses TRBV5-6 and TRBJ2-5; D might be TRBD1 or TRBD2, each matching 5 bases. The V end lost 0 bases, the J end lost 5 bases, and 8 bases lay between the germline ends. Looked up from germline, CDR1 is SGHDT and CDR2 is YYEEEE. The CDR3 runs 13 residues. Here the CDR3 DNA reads TGTGCCAGCAGCTTGGGGGGCGGGGAGACCCAGTACTTC. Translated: CASSLGGGETQYF.

Here the CDR3 DNA reads TGCGCCAGCAGCGCTACCGGGACAGTATATGGCTACACCTTC. Protein: CASSATGTVYGYTF. The chain links TRBV5-1 to TRBJ1-2; 7 bases agree with TRBD1. The germline CDR1 and CDR2 sequences are SGHRS and YFSETQ. The trim removed 4 bases at V and 5 bases at J, leaving 8 bases unmatched. This CDR3 has 14 residues.